The 11 T cell receptor beta chains presented below share a single source sample, sequenced in a study of shared clonotypes between healthy human individuals. Repertoires were generated with immunoSEQ multiplex PCR, while TCRdb's copy carries only in-frame clones and drops some. The table lists 2 million to 2.5 million clones, about 94% of them singletons, with less than 0.15% in the top ten. The sequencing input was naive CD4+ T cells sorted from blood. As for subset: CD45RA+ positively selected. All receptors come from a young man in good health.

The chain links TRBV5-1 to TRBJ1-5; D gene uncertain. This CDR3 is 14 amino acids long. CDR1 SGHRS and CDR2 YFSETQ come from the germline V gene. V was pared by 0 bases and J by 7 bases, with 11 bases between. The CDR3 DNA is TGCGCCAGCAGCTTGGACCCATCGGAGCAGCCCCAGCATTTT. It encodes CASSLDPSEQPQHF.

The chain uses TRBV5-1 and TRBJ1-2; a possible D gene is TRBD1 (6 bases). Between the trimmed V and J ends, which lost 2 bases and 8 bases, there was a span of 16 bases. This CDR3 is built from 14 residues. CDR1 is SGHRS and CDR2 is YFSETQ in the germline V gene. The CDR3 spells CASSLDSGEVGYTF. The CDR3 DNA follows: TGCGCCAGCAGCTTAGATTCAGGGGAGGTGGGCTACACCTTC.

The chain combines TRBV19 with TRBJ2-1; 10 bases align to TRBD1. Germline assignment: CDR1 LNHDA and CDR2 SQIVND (reference sequence). The CDR3 contains 14 residues. The ends lost 4 bases at V and 7 bases at J; junction bases unmatched: 4. The CDR3 DNA reads TGTGCCAGTAGTACAGACAGGGGGCGGAATGAGCAGTTCTTC. Amino acids: CASSTDRGRNEQFF.

The V and J genes are TRBV4-1 and TRBJ2-5, with D uncertain. V was shortened by 0 bases and J by 9 bases, with 11 bases between the two germline ends. This CDR3 contains 13 residues. The V gene's germline CDR1 is MGHRA and CDR2 YSYEKL. CDR3 bases: TGCGCCAGCAGCCAAGATGTAATAAGGGCCCAGTACTTC. Its protein is CASSQDVIRAQYF.

The CDR3 bases are TGCAGCGTTGGAAAGTCAGCCCGAGAGGAAAAACTGTTTTTT. It encodes CSVGKSAREEKLFF. The V call is TRBV29-1, the J call TRBJ1-4, with no clear D. Per germline, CDR1 SQVTM and CDR2 ANQGSEA. V lost 4 bases and J lost 8, with 17 bases in between. This CDR3 has 14 amino acids.

V gene TRBV27 combines with J gene TRBJ1-2; D remains unclear. Trimming removed 2 bases at V and 4 bases at J, with 11 bases between. In germline, CDR1 is MNHEY, CDR2 SMNVEV (reference sequence). This CDR3 contains 14 residues. CDR3 in DNA: TGTGCCAGCAGTTTAAGTGGGAGCTTCTATGGCTACACCTTC. It yields the protein CASSLSGSFYGYTF.

This clone was found a few times. The chain has TRBV2 and TRBJ1-6; D is ambiguous. Trimming stripped 2 bases from V and 9 bases from J, with 5 bases between. Germline V CDR1 and CDR2: SNHLY, FYNNEI. The CDR3 contains 12 residues. The CDR3 nucleotides are TGTGCCAGCAGTGAATCAGGTTCACCCCTCCACTTT. This encodes CASSESGSPLHF.

The chain combines TRBV4-2 with TRBJ2-1; possibly TRBD2 for D (7 bases). V was shortened by 6 bases and J by 1 base, with 19 bases between the two germline ends. Germline CDR1 is LGHNA and CDR2 is YNFKEQ. This CDR3 has 17 amino acids. CDR3 in DNA: TGTGCCAGCAGTAGCCATGGAAGCGGGACATCCTACAATGAGCAGTTCTTC. Its protein is CASSSHGSGTSYNEQFF.

V is TRBV7-6 and J is TRBJ1-2; D unresolved. V lost 3 bases, J lost 1 base, and 6 bases lay in between. CDR3 length equals 13 residues. The V gene's germline CDR1 is SGHVS and CDR2 FNYEAQ. CDR3 region: CASSFGDNYGYTF. The CDR3, as DNA: TGTGCCAGCAGCTTCGGAGATAACTATGGCTACACCTTC.

This rearrangement joins TRBV18 to TRBJ2-7; TRBD1 agrees at 7 bases. CDR3 size: 15 residues. CDR1 is KGHSH, CDR2 LQKENI, per germline. V dropped 2 bases and J dropped 5; count of bases not matched to a gene: 9. The CDR3 is CASSPDQGEEDEQYF. The CDR3 coding sequence is TGTGCCAGCTCACCAGATCAGGGGGAAGAGGACGAGCAGTACTTC.

On this clone itself: This specimen includes other DNA sequences encoding the same CDR3. Here the CDR3 reads CASSLLVGGGTDTQYF. CDR3 bases: TGTGCCAGCAGCTTGTTGGTGGGAGGCGGCACAGATACGCAGTATTTT. The chain combines TRBV5-4 with TRBJ2-3; possible D gene TRBD2, 6 bases. Germline CDR1 reads SGHNT; CDR2 reads YYREEE (reference sequence). This CDR3 is 16 amino acids long. Trimming removed 1 base from V and 1 base from J, with 13 bases in between.